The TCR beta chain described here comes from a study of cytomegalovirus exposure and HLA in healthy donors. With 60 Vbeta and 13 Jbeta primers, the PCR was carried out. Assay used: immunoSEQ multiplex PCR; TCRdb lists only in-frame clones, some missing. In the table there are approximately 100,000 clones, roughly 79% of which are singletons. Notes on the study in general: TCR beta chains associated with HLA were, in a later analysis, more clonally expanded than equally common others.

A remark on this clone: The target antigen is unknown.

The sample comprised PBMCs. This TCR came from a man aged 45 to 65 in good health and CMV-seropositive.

For the CDR3, the DNA is TGTGCCAGCAGCAACATACTAGCGGGAGTGGGAGAGACCCAGTACTTC. Translated, it gives CASSNILAGVGETQYF. V is TRBV7-8 and J is TRBJ2-5; 11 bases match TRBD2. Germline CDR1 and CDR2: SGHVS and FQNEAQ. The CDR3 runs 16 residues. Unmatched junction bases numbered 9, after V lost 5 bases and J lost 4 bases.